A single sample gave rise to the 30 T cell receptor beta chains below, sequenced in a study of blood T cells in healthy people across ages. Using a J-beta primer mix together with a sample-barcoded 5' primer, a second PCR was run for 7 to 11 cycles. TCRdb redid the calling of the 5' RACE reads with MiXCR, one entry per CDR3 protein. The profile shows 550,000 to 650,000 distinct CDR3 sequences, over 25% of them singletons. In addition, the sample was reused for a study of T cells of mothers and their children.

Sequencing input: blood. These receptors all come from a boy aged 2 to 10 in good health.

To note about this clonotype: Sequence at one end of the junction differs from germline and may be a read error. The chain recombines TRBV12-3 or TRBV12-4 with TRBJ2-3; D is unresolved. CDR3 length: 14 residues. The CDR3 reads CASSFPMTADVQYF. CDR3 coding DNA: TGTGCCAGCAGTTTCCCAATGACCGCAGATGTGCAGTATTTC.

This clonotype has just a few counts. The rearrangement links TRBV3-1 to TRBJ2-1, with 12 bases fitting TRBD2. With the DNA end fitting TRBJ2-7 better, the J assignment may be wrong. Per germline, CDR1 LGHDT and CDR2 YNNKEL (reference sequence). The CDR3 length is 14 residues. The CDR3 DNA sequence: TGTGCCAGCAGCCAAGGACTAGCGGGAGCCGAGCAGTACTTC. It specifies CASSQGLAGAEQYF.

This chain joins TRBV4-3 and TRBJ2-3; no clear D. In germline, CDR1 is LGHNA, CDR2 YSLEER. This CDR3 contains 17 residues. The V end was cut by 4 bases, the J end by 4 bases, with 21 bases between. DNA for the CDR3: TGCGCCAGCAGCCCAGGCGCGCTCTCACGAGGTTCAGATACGCAGTATTTT. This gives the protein CASSPGALSRGSDTQYF.

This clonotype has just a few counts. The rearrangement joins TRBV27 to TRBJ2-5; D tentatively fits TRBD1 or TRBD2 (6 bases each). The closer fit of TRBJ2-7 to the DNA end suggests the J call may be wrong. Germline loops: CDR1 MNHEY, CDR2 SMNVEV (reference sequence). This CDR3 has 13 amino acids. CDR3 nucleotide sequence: TGTGCCAGCAGTCTCCAGGGGAGGTACGAGCAGTACTTC. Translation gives CASSLQGRYEQYF.

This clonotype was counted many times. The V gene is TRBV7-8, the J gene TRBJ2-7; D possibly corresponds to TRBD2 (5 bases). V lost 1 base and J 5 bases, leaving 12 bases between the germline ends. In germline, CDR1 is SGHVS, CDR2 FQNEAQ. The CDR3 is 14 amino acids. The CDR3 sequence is CASSLVGLGHEQYF. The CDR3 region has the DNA TGTGCCAGCAGCTTAGTAGGACTTGGTCACGAGCAGTACTTC.

The CDR3 region has the DNA TGTGCCAGCTCACCAAGGCCAGGGGATGGCTACACCTTC. Its translation is CASSPRPGDGYTF. The V call is TRBV18, the J call TRBJ1-2, with TRBD1 as a possible D gene (6 bases). The germline V gene has CDR1 KGHSH and CDR2 LQKENI. The length of the CDR3 is 13 residues. V lost 2 bases and J lost 6, with 10 bases in between.

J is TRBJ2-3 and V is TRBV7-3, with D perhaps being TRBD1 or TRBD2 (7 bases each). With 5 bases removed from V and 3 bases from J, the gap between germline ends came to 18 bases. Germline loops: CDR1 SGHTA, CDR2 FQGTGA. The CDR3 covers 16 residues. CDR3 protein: CASSQGGGGVTDTQYF. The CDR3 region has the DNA TGTGCCAGCAGCCAGGGAGGGGGCGGGGTAACAGATACGCAGTATTTT.

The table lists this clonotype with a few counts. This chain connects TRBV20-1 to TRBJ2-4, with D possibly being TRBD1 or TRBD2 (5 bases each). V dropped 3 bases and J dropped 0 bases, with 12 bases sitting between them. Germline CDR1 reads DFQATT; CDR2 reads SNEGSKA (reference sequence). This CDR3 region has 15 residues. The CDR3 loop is CSASGGQGAKNIQYF. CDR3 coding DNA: TGCAGTGCTAGTGGCGGGCAGGGAGCCAAAAACATTCAGTACTTC.

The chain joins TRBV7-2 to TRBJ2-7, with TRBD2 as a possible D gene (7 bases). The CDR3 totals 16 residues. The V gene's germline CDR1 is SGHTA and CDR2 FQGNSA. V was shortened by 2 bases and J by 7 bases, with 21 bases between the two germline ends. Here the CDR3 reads CASSLQGLGLVDEQYF. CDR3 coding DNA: TGTGCCAGCAGCTTACAGGGGTTAGGACTAGTGGATGAGCAGTACTTC.

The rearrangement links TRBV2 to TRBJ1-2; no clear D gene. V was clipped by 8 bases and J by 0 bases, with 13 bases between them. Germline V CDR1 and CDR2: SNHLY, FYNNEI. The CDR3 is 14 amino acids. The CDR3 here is CASQRDRTNYGYTF. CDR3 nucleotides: TGTGCCAGCCAGAGGGATCGGACTAACTATGGCTACACCTTC.

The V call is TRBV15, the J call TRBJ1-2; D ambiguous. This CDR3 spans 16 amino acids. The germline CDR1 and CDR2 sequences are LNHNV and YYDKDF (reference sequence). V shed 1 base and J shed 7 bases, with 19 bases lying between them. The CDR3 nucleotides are TGTGCCACCAGCAGAGTAAAGCTCGCCCTAGGTGGTGGCTACACCTTC. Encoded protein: CATSRVKLALGGGYTF.

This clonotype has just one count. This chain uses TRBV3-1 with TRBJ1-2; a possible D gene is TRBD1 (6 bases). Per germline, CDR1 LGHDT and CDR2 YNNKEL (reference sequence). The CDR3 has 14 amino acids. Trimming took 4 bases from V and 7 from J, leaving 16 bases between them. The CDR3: CASSPRGGFGGYTF. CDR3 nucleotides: TGTGCCAGCAGCCCCAGAGGGGGGTTCGGTGGCTACACCTTC.

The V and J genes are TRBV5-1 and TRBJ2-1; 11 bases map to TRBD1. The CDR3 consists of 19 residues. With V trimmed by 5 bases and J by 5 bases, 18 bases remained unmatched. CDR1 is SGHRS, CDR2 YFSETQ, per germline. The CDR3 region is CASRSGTGGRIPLDNEQFF. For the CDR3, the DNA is TGCGCCAGCAGATCGGGGACAGGGGGTCGTATCCCCCTCGACAATGAGCAGTTCTTC.

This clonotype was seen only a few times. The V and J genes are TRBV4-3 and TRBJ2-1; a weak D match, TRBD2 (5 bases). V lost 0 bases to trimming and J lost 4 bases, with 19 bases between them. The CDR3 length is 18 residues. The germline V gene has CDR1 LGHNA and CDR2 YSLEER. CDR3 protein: CASSQDRSGDYLYNEQFF. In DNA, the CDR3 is TGCGCCAGCAGCCAAGATAGGAGCGGAGACTACCTGTACAATGAGCAGTTCTTC.

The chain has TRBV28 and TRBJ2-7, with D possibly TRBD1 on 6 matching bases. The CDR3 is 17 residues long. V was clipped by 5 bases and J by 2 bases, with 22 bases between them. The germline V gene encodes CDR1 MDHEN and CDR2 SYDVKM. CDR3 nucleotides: TGTGCCAGCAGTCAAGTGTCCGGGGACACCAAACCCTACGAGCAGTACTTC. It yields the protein CASSQVSGDTKPYEQYF.

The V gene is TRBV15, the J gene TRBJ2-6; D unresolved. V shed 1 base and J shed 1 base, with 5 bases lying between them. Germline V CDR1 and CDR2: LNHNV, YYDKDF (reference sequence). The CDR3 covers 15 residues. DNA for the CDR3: TGTGCCACCAGCAGAGGACAATCTGGGGCCAACGTCCTGACTTTC. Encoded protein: CATSRGQSGANVLTF.

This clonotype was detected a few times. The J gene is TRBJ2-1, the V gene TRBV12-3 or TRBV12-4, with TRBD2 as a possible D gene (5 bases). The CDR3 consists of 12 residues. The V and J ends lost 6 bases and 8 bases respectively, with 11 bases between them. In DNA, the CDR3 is TGTGCCAGCAGCCCGCACGGGGATGAGCAGTTCTTC. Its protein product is CASSPHGDEQFF.

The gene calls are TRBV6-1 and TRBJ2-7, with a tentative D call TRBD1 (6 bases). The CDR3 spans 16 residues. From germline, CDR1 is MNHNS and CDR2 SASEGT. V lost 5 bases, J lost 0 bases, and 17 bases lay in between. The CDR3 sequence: CASSRPTWDTSYEQYF. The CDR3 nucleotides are TGTGCCAGCAGTCGCCCTACTTGGGACACCTCCTACGAGCAGTACTTC.

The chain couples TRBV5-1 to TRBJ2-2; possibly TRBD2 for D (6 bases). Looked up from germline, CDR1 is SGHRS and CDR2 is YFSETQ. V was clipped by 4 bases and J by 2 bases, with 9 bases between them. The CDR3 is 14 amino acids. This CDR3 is CASSQGLNTGELFF. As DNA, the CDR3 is TGCGCCAGCAGCCAGGGACTCAACACCGGGGAGCTGTTTTTT. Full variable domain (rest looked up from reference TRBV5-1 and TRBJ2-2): KAGVTQTPRYLIKTRGQQVTLSCSPISGHRSVSWYQQTPGQGLQFLFEYFSETQRNKGNFPGRFSGRQFSNSRSEMNVSTLELGDSALYLCASSQGLNTGELFFGEGSRLTVL.

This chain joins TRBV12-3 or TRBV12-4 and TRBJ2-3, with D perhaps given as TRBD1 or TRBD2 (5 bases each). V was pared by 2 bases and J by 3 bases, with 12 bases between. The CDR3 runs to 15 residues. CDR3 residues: CASSLIQGETDTQYF. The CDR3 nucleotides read TGTGCCAGCAGTTTAATCCAGGGAGAGACAGATACGCAGTATTTT.

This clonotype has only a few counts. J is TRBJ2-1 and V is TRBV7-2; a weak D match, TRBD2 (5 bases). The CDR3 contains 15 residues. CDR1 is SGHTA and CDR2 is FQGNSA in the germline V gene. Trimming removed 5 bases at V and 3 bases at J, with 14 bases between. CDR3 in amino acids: CASSHPGSIYNEQFF. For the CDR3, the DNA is TGTGCCAGCAGCCATCCGGGATCCATCTACAATGAGCAGTTCTTC. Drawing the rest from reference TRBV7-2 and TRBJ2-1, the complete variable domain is GAGVSQSPSNKVTEKGKDVELRCDPISGHTALYWYRQSLGQGLEFLIYFQGNSAPDKSGLPSDRFSAERTGGSVSTLTIQRTQQEDSAVYLCASSHPGSIYNEQFFGPGTRLTVL.

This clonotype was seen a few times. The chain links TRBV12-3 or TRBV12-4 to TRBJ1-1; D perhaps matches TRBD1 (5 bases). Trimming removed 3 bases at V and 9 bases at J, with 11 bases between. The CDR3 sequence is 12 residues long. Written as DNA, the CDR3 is TGTGCCAGCAGTTTTGCGGACACACAAGCTTTCTTT. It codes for CASSFADTQAFF.

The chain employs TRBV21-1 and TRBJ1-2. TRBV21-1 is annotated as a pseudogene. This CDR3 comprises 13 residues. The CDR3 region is CASSIRMNYRYTF. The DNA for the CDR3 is TGTGCCAGCAGCATCAGGATGAACTATCGCTACACCTTC.

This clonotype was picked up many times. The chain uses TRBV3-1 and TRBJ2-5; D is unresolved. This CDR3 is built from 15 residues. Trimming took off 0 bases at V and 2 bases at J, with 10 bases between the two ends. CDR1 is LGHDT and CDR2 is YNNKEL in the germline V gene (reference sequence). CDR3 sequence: CASSQESATQETQYF. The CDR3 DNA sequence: TGTGCCAGCAGCCAAGAATCCGCGACACAAGAGACCCAGTACTTC.

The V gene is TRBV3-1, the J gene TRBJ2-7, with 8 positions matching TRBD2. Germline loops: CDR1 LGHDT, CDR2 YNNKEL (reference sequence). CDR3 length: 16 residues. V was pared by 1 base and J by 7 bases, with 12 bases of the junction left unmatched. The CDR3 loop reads CASSQVPSGSGGEQYF. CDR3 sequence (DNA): TGTGCCAGCAGCCAAGTCCCCAGCGGGAGTGGTGGAGAGCAGTACTTC.

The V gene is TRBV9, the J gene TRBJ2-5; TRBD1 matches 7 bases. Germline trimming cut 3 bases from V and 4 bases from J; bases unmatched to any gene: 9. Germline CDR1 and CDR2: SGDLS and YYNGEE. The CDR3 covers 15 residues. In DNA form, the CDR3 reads TGTGCCAGCAGCGCCCAGAGACAGGGTCGAGAGACCCAGTACTTC. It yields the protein CASSAQRQGRETQYF.

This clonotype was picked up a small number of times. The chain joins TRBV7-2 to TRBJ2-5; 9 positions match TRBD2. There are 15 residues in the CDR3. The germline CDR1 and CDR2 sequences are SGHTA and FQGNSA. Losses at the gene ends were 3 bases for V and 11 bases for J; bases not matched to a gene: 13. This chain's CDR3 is CASSFRSGSLAEQYF. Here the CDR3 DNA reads TGTGCCAGCAGCTTCCGTAGCGGGAGCCTAGCGGAGCAGTACTTC.

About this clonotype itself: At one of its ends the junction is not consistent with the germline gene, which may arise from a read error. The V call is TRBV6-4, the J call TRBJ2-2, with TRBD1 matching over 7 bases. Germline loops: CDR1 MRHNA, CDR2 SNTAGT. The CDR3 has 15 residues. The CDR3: CASSVEQGNTGELFF. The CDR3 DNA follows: TGTGCCAGCAGTGTCGAACAGGGGAACACCGGAGAGCTGTTTTTT.

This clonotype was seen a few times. For the CDR3, the DNA is TGCAGTGCTAGAGATCTTGGGCGGACCTGGTCCGAGCAGTACTTC. Translating gives CSARDLGRTWSEQYF. The chain uses TRBV20-1 and TRBJ2-7; D ambiguous. This CDR3 region has 15 residues. Germline CDR1 DFQATT, CDR2 SNEGSKA (reference sequence). Trimming removed 0 bases at V and 6 bases at J, with 18 bases between.

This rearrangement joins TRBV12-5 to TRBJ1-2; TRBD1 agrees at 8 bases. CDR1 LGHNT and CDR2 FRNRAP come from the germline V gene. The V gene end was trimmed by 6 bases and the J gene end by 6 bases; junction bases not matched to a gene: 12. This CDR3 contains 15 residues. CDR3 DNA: TGTGCTAGTGGAGTTACGACAGGGGATATCGATGGCTACACCTTC. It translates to CASGVTTGDIDGYTF.